These 9 T cell receptor beta chains share one sample of origin, sequenced in a study of chemoradiotherapy in HPV16-positive cancers. Measured with immunoSEQ multiplex PCR; TCRdb has only the in-frame clones, and not every one. This sample has 6,000 to 9,000 clones, with over 75% found just once. The specimen was taken from a patient who underwent chemoradiotherapy. The receptors originated from a human donor with HPV-associated anogenital cancer.

The genes are TRBV29-1 and TRBJ1-1; the D is unclear. V dropped 2 bases and J dropped 7 bases, with 14 bases sitting between them. This CDR3 has 13 residues. CDR1 and CDR2 from the germline V gene are SQVTM and ANQGSEA. The DNA for the CDR3 is TGCAGCGTTGAAAGCGGCCAGAGCTTTGAAGCTTTCTTT. Translation: CSVESGQSFEAFF.

V is TRBV27 and J is TRBJ2-1, with D possibly matching TRBD2 (7 bases). This CDR3 is 16 amino acids long. The germline gives CDR1 MNHEY, CDR2 SMNVEV (reference sequence). Trimming shortened V by 4 bases and J by 7 bases, and 20 bases separated the two germline ends. CDR3: CASSSSQGGSYNEQFF. CDR3 bases: TGTGCCAGCAGTTCCTCACAGGGCGGGAGTTATAATGAGCAGTTCTTC.

The chain joins TRBV5-8 to TRBJ1-5, with 10 bases that match TRBD1. The CDR3 totals 15 residues. V dropped 4 bases and J dropped 5; count of bases not matched to a gene: 6. Germline CDR1 reads SGHTS; CDR2 reads YDEGEE. CDR3 region: CASSPGQGSDQPQHF. CDR3 nucleotide sequence: TGTGCCAGCAGCCCGGGACAGGGGTCGGATCAGCCCCAGCATTTT. The full variable domain, in which reference TRBV5-8 and TRBJ1-5 provide the parts outside the CDR3, is EAGVTQSPTHLIKTRGQQATLRCSPISGHTSVYWYQQALGLGLQFLLWYDEGEERNRGNFPPRFSGRQFPNYSSELNVNALELEDSALYLCASSPGQGSDQPQHFGDGTRLSIL.

The genes are TRBV5-1 and TRBJ2-7, with D possibly being TRBD2 (5 bases). The germline V gene encodes CDR1 SGHRS and CDR2 YFSETQ. The CDR3 consists of 15 residues. V lost 4 bases and J 7 bases, leaving 21 bases between the germline ends. CDR3 protein: CASSLETGSVREQYF. CDR3 coding DNA: TGCGCCAGCAGCCTCGAGACGGGAAGCGTAAGGGAGCAGTACTTC.

This clone was counted only a few times. The chain is built from TRBV7-2 and TRBJ1-2, with D possibly being TRBD1 (5 bases). This CDR3 region has 14 residues. Trimming removed 5 bases at V and 5 bases at J, with 15 bases between. Germline V lookup: CDR1 SGHTA, CDR2 FQGNSA. CDR3 sequence: CASSQRAGRYGYTF. The CDR3 coding sequence is TGTGCCAGCAGCCAAAGGGCAGGGCGGTATGGCTACACCTTC. The full variable domain, rest sourced from reference TRBV7-2 and TRBJ1-2, is GAGVSQSPSNKVTEKGKDVELRCDPISGHTALYWYRQSLGQGLEFLIYFQGNSAPDKSGLPSDRFSAERTGGSVSTLTIQRTQQEDSAVYLCASSQRAGRYGYTFGSGTRLTVV.

This clone was counted a single time. The chain is built from TRBV30 and TRBJ1-5; maybe TRBD1 (6 bases). The CDR3 sequence is 15 residues long. V lost 2 bases and J 7 bases, leaving 18 bases between the germline ends. Germline CDR1 is GTSNPN and CDR2 is SVGIG (reference sequence). The DNA for the CDR3 is TGTGCCTGGAGTCGTGAGGGGGGGCGCGGACAGCCCCAGCATTTT. Amino acid sequence: CAWSREGGRGQPQHF.

A few counts support this clone. The CDR3 DNA reads TGTGCCACCAGCAGAGAGGACAGGGGCAATCAGCCCCAGCATTTT. This translates into CATSREDRGNQPQHF. The chain uses TRBV15 and TRBJ1-5; 8 bases map to TRBD1. Germline CDR1 LNHNV, CDR2 YYDKDF (reference sequence). The CDR3 length is 15 residues. V lost 0 bases, J lost 2 bases, and 0 bases stayed unmatched.

The chain carries TRBV11-2 and TRBJ2-7, with a possible D match to TRBD1 (5 bases). CDR1 and CDR2 from the germline V gene are SGHAT and FQNNGV. Trimming took off 4 bases at V and 2 bases at J, with 15 bases between the two ends. CDR3 length: 15 residues. This CDR3 is CASSSDRGSTYEQYF. CDR3 sequence (DNA): TGTGCCAGCAGCTCCGATAGGGGTTCCACCTACGAGCAGTACTTC.

V gene TRBV6-1 combines with J gene TRBJ2-6; a weak D match, TRBD1 (6 bases). This CDR3 is 15 amino acids long. V was cut by 8 bases and J by 1 base, with 12 bases left in between. CDR1 is MNHNS, CDR2 SASEGT, per germline. The CDR3 coding sequence is TGTGCCAGCCCGACAGGCGAGTCTGGGGCCAACGTCCTGACTTTC. This translates into CASPTGESGANVLTF.